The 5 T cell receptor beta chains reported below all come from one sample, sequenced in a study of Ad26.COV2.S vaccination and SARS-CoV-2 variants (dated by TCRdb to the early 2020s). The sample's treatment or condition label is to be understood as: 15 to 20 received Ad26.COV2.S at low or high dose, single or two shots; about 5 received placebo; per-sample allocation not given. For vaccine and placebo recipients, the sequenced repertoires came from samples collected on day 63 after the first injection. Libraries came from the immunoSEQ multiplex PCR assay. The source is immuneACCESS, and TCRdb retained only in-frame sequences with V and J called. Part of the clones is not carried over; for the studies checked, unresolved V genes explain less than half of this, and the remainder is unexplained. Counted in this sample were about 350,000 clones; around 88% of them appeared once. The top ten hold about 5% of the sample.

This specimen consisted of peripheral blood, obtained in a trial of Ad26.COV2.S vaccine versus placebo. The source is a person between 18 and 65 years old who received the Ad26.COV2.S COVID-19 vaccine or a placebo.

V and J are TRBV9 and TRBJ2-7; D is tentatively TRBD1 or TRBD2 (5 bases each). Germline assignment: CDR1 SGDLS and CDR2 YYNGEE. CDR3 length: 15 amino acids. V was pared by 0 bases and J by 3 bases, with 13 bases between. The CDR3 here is CASSVDLGVLYEQYF. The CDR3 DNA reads TGTGCCAGCAGCGTAGACTTGGGGGTTCTCTACGAGCAGTACTTC.

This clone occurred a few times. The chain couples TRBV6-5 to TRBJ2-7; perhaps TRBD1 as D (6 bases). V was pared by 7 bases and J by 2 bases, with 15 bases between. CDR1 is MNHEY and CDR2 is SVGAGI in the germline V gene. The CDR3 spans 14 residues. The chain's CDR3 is CASMLQGGAYEQYF. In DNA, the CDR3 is TGTGCCAGCATGCTACAGGGTGGAGCCTACGAGCAGTACTTC.

The CDR3 sequence is CASSKGQGADTQYF. Written as DNA, the CDR3 is TGCGCCAGCAGCAAGGGACAGGGCGCAGATACGCAGTATTTT. The V gene is TRBV5-1, the J gene TRBJ2-3; 9 nucleotides line up with TRBD1. The CDR3 loop spans 14 amino acids. The germline V gene encodes CDR1 SGHRS and CDR2 YFSETQ. With V trimmed by 4 bases and J by 4 bases, 4 bases remained unmatched.

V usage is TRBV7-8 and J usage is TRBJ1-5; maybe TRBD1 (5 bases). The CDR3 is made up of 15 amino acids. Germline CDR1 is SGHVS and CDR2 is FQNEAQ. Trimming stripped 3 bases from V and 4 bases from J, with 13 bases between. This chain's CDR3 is CASSLGVLGNQPQHF. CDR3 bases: TGTGCCAGCAGCTTGGGGGTTCTTGGTAATCAGCCCCAGCATTTT.

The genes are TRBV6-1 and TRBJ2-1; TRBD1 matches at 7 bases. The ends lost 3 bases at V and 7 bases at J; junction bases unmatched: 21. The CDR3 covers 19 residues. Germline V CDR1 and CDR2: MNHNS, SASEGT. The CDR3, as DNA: TGTGCCAGCAGTGACCAACCATATACCCCGGGAAGGGGGCTAAATGAGCAGTTCTTC. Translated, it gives CASSDQPYTPGRGLNEQFF.